This T cell receptor (beta chain) was retrieved from a study of blood T cell repertoires in COVID-19. Germline CDR1 reads SGHTA; CDR2 reads FQGNSA. This CDR3 has 14 amino acids. The V and J ends lost 8 bases and 4 bases, in that order; junction bases with no gene match: 11. At least ten counts were recorded for this clone. Measured with immunoSEQ multiplex PCR; TCRdb has only the in-frame clones, and not every one. This sample has approximately 250,000 clones, with around nine tenths found just once. This sequence originates from a woman in her fifties or sixties who had recovered from COVID-19. The rearrangement joins TRBV7-2 to TRBJ2-7; 7 nucleotides match TRBD2. Sequencing used peripheral blood. The CDR3 DNA sequence: TGTGCCAGCGGACCAGGGACTATTCCTTACGAGCAGTACTTC. It codes for CASGPGTIPYEQYF.